The 18 T cell receptor beta chains given below trace back to one sample, sequenced in a study of blood T cell repertoires in COVID-19. The assay was immunoSEQ multiplex PCR, and TCRdb's table has in-frame clones only and misses some. The table shows 200,000 to 250,000 clones, with 70% to 90% occurring only once. Material for sequencing was PBMCs or T cells enriched from blood (not recorded which). These receptors all come from a woman between 45 and 60 years old in a cohort exposed to, infected with or recovered from COVID-19 (not recorded which).

The chain joins TRBV9 to TRBJ1-3; D perhaps matches TRBD1 (6 bases). Trimming removed 3 bases at V and 0 bases at J, with 19 bases between. Germline V CDR1 and CDR2: SGDLS, YYNGEE. This CDR3 is built from 18 residues. The CDR3 loop reads CASSARGGEGDSGNTIYF. CDR3 in DNA: TGTGCCAGCAGCGCCCGTGGGGGCGAGGGGGACTCTGGAAACACCATATATTTT. Full variable domain (rest looked up from reference TRBV9 and TRBJ1-3): DSGVTQTPKHLITATGQRVTLRCSPRSGDLSVYWYQQSLDQGLQFLIQYYNGEERAKGNILERFSAQQFPDLHSELNLSSLELGDSALYFCASSARGGEGDSGNTIYFGEGSWLTVV.

As DNA, the CDR3 is TGTGCCAGCAGCCACGGGACACAAGAAAAACTGTTTTTT. Translated: CASSHGTQEKLFF. V usage is TRBV7-9 and J usage is TRBJ1-4, with a possible D match to TRBD1 (6 bases). V gave up 5 bases and J gave up 8 bases, with 12 bases separating them. Looked up from germline, CDR1 is SEHNR and CDR2 is FQNEAQ (reference sequence). There are 13 residues in the CDR3.

CDR3 DNA sequence: TGCAGCGTTGAAGATGGAGCTAACTATGGCTACACCTTC. Translating gives CSVEDGANYGYTF. The chain is built from TRBV29-1 and TRBJ1-2; D remains unclear. Germline V gene lookup returns CDR1 SQVTM and CDR2 ANQGSEA. Between the trimmed V and J ends, which lost 0 bases and 0 bases, there was a span of 5 bases. CDR3 length: 13 residues.

This clone was recorded only once. This chain uses TRBV5-1 with TRBJ1-6; D is undetermined. Germline V lookup: CDR1 SGHRS, CDR2 YFSETQ. The V end lost 0 bases, the J end lost 0 bases, and 10 bases lay between the germline ends. The CDR3 sequence is 17 residues long. CDR3 in DNA: TGCGCCAGCAGCTTGGGACATACGAGCTCCTATAATTCACCCCTCCACTTT. Protein sequence: CASSLGHTSSYNSPLHF.

This clone came up a few times. The V and J genes are TRBV19 and TRBJ1-4; the D is unclear. This CDR3 spans 14 amino acids. V shed 4 bases and J shed 8 bases, with 14 bases lying between them. Germline CDR1 reads LNHDA; CDR2 reads SQIVND (reference sequence). The CDR3 loop reads CASSRPGSSEKLFF. The CDR3, as DNA: TGTGCCAGTAGTAGGCCGGGGTCAAGCGAAAAACTGTTTTTT.

The chain carries TRBV21-1 and TRBJ1-2. TRBV21-1 is classified as a pseudogene. CDR3 length: 12 residues. The CDR3 nucleotides are TGTGCCAGCAGCAAAGCGGGGGGTGGCTACACCTTC. It codes for CASSKAGGGYTF.

This sequence joins TRBV7-2 and TRBJ1-2, with D maybe TRBD1 (5 bases). The CDR3 is made up of 13 amino acids. Looked up from germline, CDR1 is SGHTA and CDR2 is FQGNSA. V lost 2 bases and J 7 bases, leaving 11 bases between the germline ends. CDR3 sequence reads: CASSLRGARGYTF. The CDR3 DNA is TGTGCCAGCAGCTTACGCGGGGCGCGTGGCTACACCTTC.

The chain links TRBV5-1 to TRBJ2-3; TRBD2 matches 12 bases. The CDR3 covers 16 residues. The junction had 5 bases not matched to a gene; V was cut back by 4 bases and J by 2 bases. CDR1 SGHRS and CDR2 YFSETQ come from the germline V gene. The CDR3, as DNA: TGCGCCAGCAGCATCGGACTAGCGGGGTTCACAGATACGCAGTATTTT. This codes for CASSIGLAGFTDTQYF.

The rearrangement links TRBV12-3 or TRBV12-4 to TRBJ1-2; no reliable D call. Trimming removed 2 bases from V and 2 bases from J, with 6 bases in between. The CDR3 totals 13 residues. The CDR3 loop reads CASSLLRNYGYTF. As DNA, the CDR3 is TGTGCCAGCAGTTTATTACGGAACTATGGCTACACCTTC.

The CDR3 DNA reads as TGTGCCAGCAGTGAGGGGGGGGCCACAGATACGCAGTATTTT. Amino acid sequence: CASSEGGATDTQYF. V usage is TRBV6-4 and J usage is TRBJ2-3, with TRBD2 as a possible D gene (7 bases). V gave up 3 bases and J gave up 2 bases, with 9 bases separating them. The CDR3 extends over 14 amino acids. Germline V gene data show CDR1 as MRHNA and CDR2 as SNTAGT.

This clone was counted between two and nine times. The chain is built from TRBV6-2 or TRBV6-3 and TRBJ2-7; 8 bases agree with TRBD2. The CDR3 has 15 residues. J gave up 5 bases and V 2 bases, and 8 bases lay outside the gene matches. Per the germline V gene, CDR1 is MNHEY and CDR2 is SVGEGT. The CDR3 region is CASSYLLRGGHEQYF. Written as DNA, the CDR3 is TGTGCCAGCAGTTACCTCCTCCGGGGGGGCCACGAGCAGTACTTC.

Details on this clone: The junction and the germline gene differ at one end; a read error may be behind it. The genes are TRBV12-3 or TRBV12-4 and TRBJ2-3; possibly TRBD2 for D (6 bases). CDR3 length: 13 residues. The CDR3 DNA sequence: TGTGCCAGCAGTCTTACTAGCATAGATACGCAGTATTTT. Protein: CASSLTSIDTQYF.

The V gene is TRBV3-1 (or the pseudogene TRBV3-2), the J gene TRBJ2-7, with TRBD2 as a possible D gene (6 bases). Germline CDR1 reads LGHDT; CDR2 reads YNNKEL (reference sequence). V shed 1 base and J shed 3 bases, with 10 bases lying between them. This CDR3 region has 14 residues. The CDR3: CASSQVGGNYEQYF. CDR3 nucleotides: TGTGCCAGCAGCCAAGTGGGCGGGAACTACGAGCAGTACTTC.

The chain joins TRBV27 to TRBJ1-1; 9 nucleotides align to TRBD1. The CDR3 extends over 14 amino acids. The V and J ends lost 6 bases and 5 bases, in that order; junction bases with no gene match: 7. Germline V CDR1 and CDR2: MNHEY, SMNVEV (reference sequence). The CDR3 spells CASSLTGGGTEAFF. The CDR3 DNA reads as TGTGCCAGCAGCCTGACAGGGGGAGGTACTGAAGCTTTCTTT.

J is TRBJ2-5 and V is TRBV27; 7 bases match TRBD1. Trimming cost V 5 bases and J 7 bases; bases outside gene matches: 10. The V gene's germline CDR1 is MNHEY and CDR2 SMNVEV (reference sequence). The CDR3 has 14 amino acids. In nucleotides, the CDR3 is TGTGCCAGCAGTCTACAGGGGCCTTGGTTGACCCAGTACTTC. Translated, it gives CASSLQGPWLTQYF.

V usage is TRBV11-3 and J usage is TRBJ2-1; 12 positions agree with TRBD2. Germline CDR1 and CDR2: SGHNT and YENEEA. This CDR3 has 17 amino acids. With 3 bases clipped from V and 2 bases from J, the junction kept 5 bases outside the gene matches. The chain's CDR3 is CASSFGASGGAYNEQFF. The CDR3 coding sequence is TGTGCCAGCAGCTTCGGCGCTAGCGGGGGGGCCTACAATGAGCAGTTCTTC.

The V gene is TRBV6-5, the J gene TRBJ1-2; possible D gene TRBD1, 6 bases. Germline CDR1 MNHEY, CDR2 SVGAGI. Trimming shortened V by 4 bases and J by 8 bases, and 14 bases separated the two germline ends. The CDR3 has 13 residues. The CDR3 DNA follows: TGTGCCAGCAGTTCCGCGGGGGCAGGCGGCTACACCTTC. This translates into CASSSAGAGGYTF.

The rearrangement joins TRBV27 to TRBJ1-1; tentatively, D is TRBD1 (5 bases). Per germline, CDR1 MNHEY and CDR2 SMNVEV (reference sequence). The CDR3 length is 14 residues. V lost 6 bases, J lost 0 bases, and 11 bases lay in between. The CDR3 spells CASSTDRVNTEAFF. The CDR3 coding sequence is TGTGCCAGCAGCACAGACAGAGTGAACACTGAAGCTTTCTTT.